This passage covers 22 T cell receptor beta chains from one sample sequenced in a study of vaccination and CD4 T cells after COVID-19. Treatment of the sample: approximately nine-day PBMC culture with coronavirus spike peptide pools or control peptides (ViraFEST assay). Their antigen targets remain unknown. Cultured CD4+ T cell DNA underwent sequencing with the Oncomine TCR Beta short-read assay. MiXCR, run by TCRdb on the PCR reads, gives a single entry per CDR3 protein. This table has thousands of distinct CDR3 sequences, around two thirds appearing once. The material sequenced was CD4+ T cells from blood, cultured in vitro. These receptor sequences come from a human donor who had recovered from COVID-19.

The rearrangement uses TRBV19 and TRBJ1-2; no clear D. V dropped 4 bases and J dropped 4 bases, with 13 bases sitting between them. Germline values: CDR1 LNHDA, CDR2 SQIVND (reference sequence). This CDR3 comprises 14 residues. CDR3: CASSSSFQPYGYTF. CDR3 DNA: TGTGCCAGTAGTAGCTCGTTTCAGCCCTATGGCTACACCTTC.

This clonotype was observed a single time. V and J are TRBV24-1 and TRBJ1-2, with D hard to call. Trimming cost V 4 bases and J 1 base, with 6 bases left between them. Germline CDR1 reads KGHDR; CDR2 reads SFDVKD. There are 13 residues in the CDR3. As DNA, the CDR3 is TGTGCCACCAGTGAAGACGGTAACTATGGCTACACCTTC. It codes for CATSEDGNYGYTF.

This clonotype was counted a few times. This chain links TRBV29-1 with TRBJ1-2; D might be TRBD1 (5 bases). The germline V gene has CDR1 SQVTM and CDR2 ANQGSEA. This CDR3 comprises 12 residues. CDR3 region: CLTGDDNYGYTF. DNA for the CDR3: TGCCTTACGGGGGACGATAACTATGGCTACACCTTC.

The chain employs TRBV11-3 and TRBJ2-7; D unresolved. This CDR3 spans 12 amino acids. V lost 5 bases, J lost 2 bases, and 7 bases lay in between. CDR1 and CDR2 (germline): SGHNT, YENEEA. The DNA of the CDR3 is TGTGCCAGCAGCGCTAAGACCTACGAGCAGTACTTC. Its translation: CASSAKTYEQYF.

The chain is built from TRBV20-1 and TRBJ1-2; 9 nucleotides agree with TRBD1. The V gene's germline CDR1 is DFQATT and CDR2 SNEGSKA (reference sequence). This CDR3 contains 13 residues. The trim removed 6 bases at V and 5 bases at J, leaving 7 bases unmatched. CDR3 sequence (DNA): TGCAGTGCCAGGGGACAGGGCCTATATGGCTACACCTTC. It is translated as CSARGQGLYGYTF.

V usage is TRBV5-8 and J usage is TRBJ2-7, with 10 bases that match TRBD1. Per the germline V gene, CDR1 is SGHTS and CDR2 is YDEGEE. The trim removed 5 bases at V and 3 bases at J, leaving 11 bases unmatched. CDR3 size: 16 residues. The DNA of the CDR3 is TGTGCCAGCAGACGATCCGGGACAGGGGTGATCTACGAGCAGTACTTC. Protein product: CASRRSGTGVIYEQYF.

The V gene is TRBV7-3, the J gene TRBJ2-1, with D uncertain. This CDR3 is built from 13 residues. Trimming took 5 bases from V and 2 from J, leaving 7 bases between them. Germline-derived CDR1 and CDR2 are SGHTA and FQGTGA. The CDR3 DNA reads as TGTGCCAGCAGCCCCGCCGCCTACAATGAGCAGTTCTTC. Its translation: CASSPAAYNEQFF.

The chain has TRBV4-2 and TRBJ2-5; 10 bases agree with TRBD1. This CDR3 is built from 14 residues. Germline V gives CDR1 LGHNA, CDR2 YNFKEQ. The J segment lost 5 bases and the V segment lost 3 bases, leaving 3 bases of the junction unmatched. CDR3 DNA sequence: TGTGCCAGCAGCCAGGGACAGGGGTGGGAGACCCAGTACTTC. Amino acids: CASSQGQGWETQYF.

In its sample, this clonotype ranks as large. The rearrangement links TRBV7-9 to TRBJ1-2; perhaps TRBD1 as D (5 bases). The CDR3 runs 14 residues. The germline V and J ends were trimmed by 1 base and 2 bases, with 8 bases remaining between them. CDR1 SEHNR and CDR2 FQNEAQ come from the germline V gene (reference sequence). The CDR3 nucleotides are TGTGCCAGCAGCTTAGTGTCAGGGAACTATGGCTACACCTTC. It is translated as CASSLVSGNYGYTF.

The J gene is TRBJ2-1, the V gene TRBV10-3, with D uncertain. This CDR3 spans 12 amino acids. Germline lookup yields CDR1 ENHRY and CDR2 SYGVKD. Trimming took 4 bases from V and 9 from J, leaving 10 bases between them. The CDR3 DNA sequence: TGTGCCATCAGTGTTGCGGTGAGTGAGCAGTTCTTC. As protein: CAISVAVSEQFF.

This chain links TRBV7-3 with TRBJ2-7, with D possibly TRBD2 on 5 matching bases. Germline values: CDR1 SGHTA, CDR2 FQGTGA. V lost 5 bases and J lost 3, with 8 bases in between. The CDR3 covers 12 residues. CDR3 in DNA: TGTGCCAGCAGCCTAGCCATCTACGAGCAGTACTTC. Translated, it gives CASSLAIYEQYF. The complete variable domain, with remaining parts taken from reference TRBV7-3 and TRBJ2-7, reads GAGVSQTPSNKVTEKGKYVELRCDPISGHTALYWYRQSLGQGPEFLIYFQGTGAADDSGLPNDRFFAVRPEGSVSTLKIQRTERGDSAVYLCASSLAIYEQYFGPGTRLTVT.

This clonotype was counted only a few times. The chain uses TRBV20-1 and TRBJ2-4; no clear D. The germline gives CDR1 DFQATT, CDR2 SNEGSKA (reference sequence). CDR3 length: 11 amino acids. V lost 1 base and J 6 bases, leaving 4 bases between the germline ends. CDR3 nucleotides: TGCAGTGCTAGAGCTACAAACATTCAGTACTTC. It codes for CSARATNIQYF.

This clonotype was observed a few times. The J gene is TRBJ1-2, the V gene TRBV5-1; 8 bases match TRBD1. J was trimmed by 6 bases and V by 5 bases; bases with no gene match: 6. Germline V gives CDR1 SGHRS, CDR2 YFSETQ. The length of the CDR3 is 13 residues. In DNA form, the CDR3 reads TGCGCCAGCAGATCGGTACAGGGGGATGGCTACACCTTC. It encodes CASRSVQGDGYTF.

V usage is TRBV20-1 and J usage is TRBJ2-5, with 8 bases lining up with TRBD2. The germline gives CDR1 DFQATT, CDR2 SNEGSKA (reference sequence). Trimming took 6 bases from V and 9 from J; bases not matched to a gene: 9. This CDR3 is built from 12 residues. DNA of the CDR3: TGCAGTGCGCCGGACGGGGGGGAGGCCCAGTACTTC. Amino acid sequence: CSAPDGGEAQYF.

The CDR3 sequence: CASSSDGGLNTEAFF. CDR3 coding DNA: TGTGCCAGCAGCTCAGATGGGGGATTGAACACTGAAGCTTTCTTT. The V call is TRBV7-3, the J call TRBJ1-1; D may be TRBD1 (5 bases). Trimming cost V 4 bases and J 0 bases, with 12 bases left between them. CDR1 and CDR2 from the germline V gene are SGHTA and FQGTGA. The CDR3 is 15 amino acids.

The genes are TRBV7-9 and TRBJ1-1, with 12 bases fitting TRBD1. This CDR3 comprises 16 residues. Germline V gene lookup returns CDR1 SEHNR and CDR2 FQNEAQ (reference sequence). J gave up 4 bases and V 5 bases, and 8 bases lay outside the gene matches. CDR3 sequence (DNA): TGTGCCAGCAGCCCGGGACAGGGGGCCGGGGGCACTGAAGCTTTCTTT. Translating gives CASSPGQGAGGTEAFF. Complete variable domain (other parts from reference TRBV7-9 and TRBJ1-1): DTGVSQNPRHKITKRGQNVTFRCDPISEHNRLYWYRQTLGQGPEFLTYFQNEAQLEKSRLLSDRFSAERPKGSFSTLEIQRTEQGDSAMYLCASSPGQGAGGTEAFFGQGTRLTVV.

This sequence joins TRBV19 and TRBJ1-6; the D is unclear. Trimming took off 0 bases at V and 8 bases at J, with 8 bases between the two ends. CDR3 size: 14 residues. CDR1 and CDR2 (germline): LNHDA, SQIVND (reference sequence). The CDR3 loop is CASSIEVPDSPLHF. CDR3 coding DNA: TGTGCCAGTAGTATAGAGGTTCCGGATTCACCCCTCCACTTT.

The chain recombines TRBV7-3 with TRBJ2-5; TRBD1 is a possible D gene (5 bases). This CDR3 is 13 amino acids long. Trimming left V 4 bases short and J 5 bases short, with 11 bases between. CDR1 SGHTA and CDR2 FQGTGA come from the germline V gene. The CDR3 reads CASSYGQSETQYF. In DNA form, the CDR3 reads TGTGCCAGCAGCTACGGACAATCGGAGACCCAGTACTTC.

This clonotype was seen just once. The chain recombines TRBV7-9 with TRBJ1-6; tentatively, D is TRBD1 (6 bases). This CDR3 contains 17 residues. CDR1 and CDR2 from the germline V gene are SEHNR and FQNEAQ (reference sequence). V lost 1 base and J lost 2, with 12 bases in between. CDR3 sequence: CASSLVRRDTYNSPLHF. In DNA, the CDR3 is TGTGCCAGCAGCTTAGTGCGGAGGGACACCTATAATTCACCCCTCCACTTT.

Only one count was recorded for this clonotype. This sequence joins TRBV28 and TRBJ1-2, with a weak D call TRBD1 (6 bases). The CDR3 sequence is 15 residues long. From germline, CDR1 is MDHEN and CDR2 SYDVKM. Trimming shortened V by 2 bases and J by 4 bases, and 14 bases separated the two germline ends. As DNA, the CDR3 is TGTGCCAGCAGTTTAGTGGCAGGGGACCCCTATGGCTACACCTTC. This encodes CASSLVAGDPYGYTF.

The chain carries TRBV2 and TRBJ2-1; D remains unclear. The germline V gene encodes CDR1 SNHLY and CDR2 FYNNEI. V was clipped by 7 bases and J by 6 bases, with 4 bases between them. CDR3 length equals 10 residues. This CDR3 is CASKLNEQFF. The CDR3 bases are TGTGCCAGCAAGCTCAATGAGCAGTTCTTC.

This clonotype was seen just once. The chain links TRBV7-2 to TRBJ1-1; possibly TRBD1 for D (5 bases). V was pared by 2 bases and J by 4 bases, with 11 bases between. This CDR3 is 14 amino acids long. Germline CDR1 SGHTA, CDR2 FQGNSA. The DNA of the CDR3 is TGTGCCAGCAGCTTATTAGCGGGGGGCACTGAAGCTTTCTTT. It codes for CASSLLAGGTEAFF.